A selection of T cell receptor beta chains follows, all from one sample in a study of T-cell memory formation after mild COVID-19. TCRdb re-analysed the 5' RACE reads in MiXCR, keeping a single row per CDR3 protein. The table lists roughly 350,000 distinct CDR3 sequences, 21% of them singletons. The sequenced sample was PBMCs or a T cell subset sorted from them (not recorded which). These receptors were taken from an adult woman who had mild COVID-19 (a few samples of this study predate the infection). Cell type and time point are not known. Each CDR3 is given with its conserved first and last residue. D genes are given only for firm matches. Clone size, where shown, is once, few, many, or a class for clones that have expanded.

J gene	D gene	V gene	clone size	CDR3 DNA	CDR3 protein
TRBJ2-5	TRBD2	TRBV20-1	-	TGCAGTGCTACAGCGGGGGAAGAGACCCAGTACTTC	CSATAGEETQYF
TRBJ2-3	-	TRBV20-1	few	TGCAGTGCTCGGCGAGATACGCAGTATTTT	CSARRDTQYF
TRBJ2-7	-	TRBV7-6	many	TGTGCCAGCAGTTTAGACACCCCCTACGAGCAGTACTTC	CASSLDTPYEQYF
TRBJ1-1	-	TRBV6-2/TRBV6-3	-	TGTGCCAGCAGTAAGACAAGGGGCATGAACACTGAAGCTTTCTTT	CASSKTRGMNTEAFF
TRBJ2-3	TRBD2	TRBV6-2/TRBV6-3	-	TGTGCCAGCAGATCCTTCGGTAGCGGGAGGGCCAGAACAGATACGCAGTATTTT	CASRSFGSGRARTDTQYF
TRBJ1-1	-	TRBV10-3	-	TGTGCCATCAATAAGGCCCTGAACACTGAAGCTTTCTTT	CAINKALNTEAFF
TRBJ2-7	TRBD2	TRBV20-1	few	TGCAGTGCTAGACACCTCGGGACTAGCGGCGAGCAGTACTTC	CSARHLGTSGEQYF
TRBJ1-2	-	TRBV20-1	few	TGCAGTGCCAGGGCGAGGCTGCACTATGGCTACACCTTC	CSARARLHYGYTF
TRBJ1-1	-	TRBV14	many	TGTGCCAGCAGCCATCGGACGGCCATGAACACTGAAGCTTTCTTT	CASSHRTAMNTEAFF
TRBJ2-7	-	TRBV5-1	-	TGCGCCAGCAGCTTGGCAGGGTACTACGAGCAGTACTTC	CASSLAGYYEQYF
TRBJ1-5	TRBD1	TRBV7-9	many	TGTGCCAGCAGCCGCGCGGGACAGGGTAATCAGCCCCAGCATTTT	CASSRAGQGNQPQHF
TRBJ1-1	-	TRBV20-1	-	TGCAGTGCTAGGCAGCAGGGGTTTAACACTGAAGCTTTCTTT	CSARQQGFNTEAFF
TRBJ1-2	-	TRBV9	-	TGTGCCAGCAGCGCACGACAGAATGGCTACACCTTC	CASSARQNGYTF
TRBJ2-7	TRBD1	TRBV5-1	once	TGCGCCAGCAGCTCGGGACAGGGGGCCCACGAGCAGTACTTC	CASSSGQGAHEQYF
TRBJ1-1	-	TRBV18	once	TGTGCCAGCTCACCAAGCGGGGGCGCGTATGGTGAAGCTTTCTTT	CASSPSGGAYGEAFF
TRBJ2-3	-	TRBV7-9	few	TGTGCCAGCAGCCCCTGGGTGCGGGCAACTCAGTCAGATACGCAGTATTTT	CASSPWVRATQSDTQYF
TRBJ1-6	-	TRBV2	few	TGTGCCAGCGACGGTAATTCACCCCTCCACTTT	CASDGNSPLHF
TRBJ1-6	-	TRBV4-2	few	TGTGCCAGCAGCCAAGATAAGGGACGTGATTCACCCCTCCACTTT	CASSQDKGRDSPLHF
TRBJ1-1	-	TRBV7-6	-	TGTGCCAGCAGCTTATCGACTGGGAGCACTGAAGCTTTCTTT	CASSLSTGSTEAFF
TRBJ2-1	-	TRBV4-1	-	TGCGCCAGCAGCCCCCTGCCCGGCAATGAGCAGTTCTTC	CASSPLPGNEQFF
TRBJ2-5	-	TRBV7-9	-	TGTGCCAGCAGCTTAGAGGTCAGACCGCAAGAGACCCAGTACTTC	CASSLEVRPQETQYF
TRBJ2-7	-	TRBV18	-	TGTGCCAGCTCAGGGTGGGGGCACGAGACCCCCACCAACGAGCAGTACTTC	CASSGWGHETPTNEQYF
TRBJ1-6	-	TRBV12-3/TRBV12-4	-	TGTGCCAGCAGTAGGGGCAATTCACCCCTCCACTTT	CASSRGNSPLHF
TRBJ1-1	TRBD1	TRBV7-9	-	TGTGCCAGCAGCTTAACAGGGGGCGTGACTGAAGCTTTCTTT	CASSLTGGVTEAFF
TRBJ2-1	-	TRBV4-3	few	TGCGCCAGCAGCCGGGACCACACCTCCTACAATGAGCAGTTCTTC	CASSRDHTSYNEQFF
TRBJ2-4	-	TRBV11-2	few	TGTGCCAGCAGCTTATCCCCCAGGGACAACATTCAGTACTTC	CASSLSPRDNIQYF
TRBJ2-1	TRBD2	TRBV29-1	few	TGCAGCGTGGCGGCGGGGGGGCCGACCAATGAGCAGTTCTTC	CSVAAGGPTNEQFF
TRBJ2-1	-	TRBV15	few	TGTGCCACCAGCAGAGATCGAGCTGCGGGCGAGCAGTTCTTC	CATSRDRAAGEQFF
TRBJ2-5	TRBD1	TRBV2	-	TGTGCCAGCAGTGAAGCGGCCGGGACAGCTAAAGAGACCCAGTACTTC	CASSEAAGTAKETQYF
TRBJ2-3	TRBD2	TRBV5-1	-	TGCGCCAGCAGCTTGCTGAGACTAGCTCCAATTCGTAGCACAGATACGCAGTATTTT	CASSLLRLAPIRSTDTQYF
TRBJ2-7	-	TRBV7-9	few	TGTGCCAGCAGCTTGCAGGTTCAACCTTACGAGCAGTACTTC	CASSLQVQPYEQYF
TRBJ1-1	-	TRBV20-1	-	TGCAGTGCTAGGGGATCGGGACGGTCGAGCACTGAAGCTTTCTTT	CSARGSGRSSTEAFF
TRBJ1-2	-	TRBV6-5	few	TGTGCCAGCAGTTTTTCCGGGGACGCAAGCGGCTACACCTTC	CASSFSGDASGYTF
TRBJ2-7	-	TRBV20-1	-	TGCAGTGCTAGGGGGTCCGGGGGTAGGAGCCGGCAGTACTTC	CSARGSGGRSRQYF
TRBJ2-7	-	TRBV25-1	-	TGTGCCAGCAGTGAAACGGACGGGCCCTACGAGCAGTACTTC	CASSETDGPYEQYF
TRBJ1-4	TRBD1	TRBV6-6	few	TGTGCCAGCAGTGACCTCGTCCCGGGACAGGGCGTTAGTGAAAAACTGTTTTTT	CASSDLVPGQGVSEKLFF
TRBJ2-1	-	TRBV9	few	TGTGCCAGCAGCTCTCTGAACACCAATGAGCAGTTCTTC	CASSSLNTNEQFF
TRBJ1-5	TRBD1	TRBV20-1	once	TGCAGTGCTAGAGGAGGGGGGACAGGGGGCATCCATCAGCCCCAGCATTTT	CSARGGGTGGIHQPQHF
TRBJ1-6	-	TRBV20-1	-	TGCAGTGCCACACCCCAGGAGGGCCCCCGGCTTCCCCTCCACTTT	CSATPQEGPRLPLHF
TRBJ1-2	TRBD1	TRBV11-2	-	TGTGCCAGCAGCCCCGTCGGGACAGGGAGCGGCTACACCTTC	CASSPVGTGSGYTF
TRBJ1-1	-	TRBV7-9	-	TGTGCCAGCGAGATGAACACTGAAGCTTTCTTT	CASEMNTEAFF
TRBJ2-2	-	TRBV7-9	few	TGTGCCAGCAGCTTATCGACAAGCTCTATCACCGGGGAGCTGTTTTTT	CASSLSTSSITGELFF
TRBJ2-1	TRBD2	TRBV5-1	-	TGCGCCAGCAGCTTGGGGACACTAGCGGGGCTAAACAATGAGCAGTTCTTC	CASSLGTLAGLNNEQFF
TRBJ2-7	TRBD2	TRBV5-5	few	TGTGCCAGCAGCTTGACGGGGACTAGCGGAGGCTACGAGCAGTACTTC	CASSLTGTSGGYEQYF
TRBJ2-2	TRBD2	TRBV6-5	few	TGTGCCATCCGCGGGGGGAGCACCGGGGAGCTGTTTTTT	CAIRGGSTGELFF
TRBJ2-5	-	TRBV5-1	-	TGCGCCAGCAGCTTTCGGCAGGGCCCGGGGGAGACCCAGTACTTC	CASSFRQGPGETQYF
TRBJ2-3	TRBD1	TRBV5-1	-	TGCGCCAGCAGGACAGGGAAAAGCACAGATACGCAGTATTTT	CASRTGKSTDTQYF
TRBJ2-2	-	TRBV24-1	-	TGTGCCACCAGTGATCCACAGGCGTTCGCGAACACCGGGGAGCTGTTTTTT	CATSDPQAFANTGELFF
TRBJ1-6	-	TRBV5-6	-	TGTGCCAGCAGCTTGGGTCCGGGGAGGAGTTCACCCCTCCACTTT	CASSLGPGRSSPLHF
TRBJ1-1	-	TRBV5-5	-	TGTGCCAGCAGCTTGCGCCGGGGGAGTGAGACTGAAGCTTTCTTT	CASSLRRGSETEAFF
TRBJ2-3	TRBD2	TRBV6-6	-	TGTGCCAGCAGTTACCTGGGACTAGCGGGGGAGTATTTT	CASSYLGLAGEYF
TRBJ1-6	-	TRBV11-3	few	TGTGCCAGCAGCTTAGATGTAGTTTCACCCCTCCACTTT	CASSLDVVSPLHF
TRBJ2-1	-	TRBV20-1	-	TGCAGTGCTAGTCCCCCAAAAGCGTACAATGAGCAGTTCTTC	CSASPPKAYNEQFF
TRBJ2-3	TRBD2	TRBV12-3/TRBV12-4	few	TGTGCCAGCACCTTAGCCAGCGGGAGTACAGATACGCAGTATTTT	CASTLASGSTDTQYF
TRBJ2-3	TRBD2	TRBV20-1	-	TGCAGTGCTAGACGGCTAGCGGGGGCATCTAGCACAGATACGCAGTATTTT	CSARRLAGASSTDTQYF
TRBJ2-3	TRBD2	TRBV7-9	few	TGTGCCAGCAGCTTAGCACTAGCGGGTACAGATACGCAGTATTTT	CASSLALAGTDTQYF
TRBJ1-3	-	TRBV5-5	few	TGTGCCAGCAGCTTTGCAGGTTCTGGAAACACCATATATTTT	CASSFAGSGNTIYF
TRBJ1-1	-	TRBV24-1	-	TGTGCCACCAGGGACCCTACGGGCACTGAAGCTTTCTTT	CATRDPTGTEAFF